This T cell receptor (beta chain) originates from a study of shared clonotypes between healthy human individuals. Study findings and constraints: Even with large depth, rarefaction showed that sorted-subset sequencing was incomplete. Specimens sampled were limited to blood, with tissue repertoires likely differing.

The repertoire was sequenced with immunoSEQ multiplex PCR; TCRdb's copy has only in-frame clones and lacks some. The sample consists of around 1.1 million clones, more than 75% of them appearing once. The CDR3 covers 14 residues. The germline V gene encodes CDR1 GTSNPN and CDR2 SVGIG (reference sequence). V lost 0 bases and J lost 2, with 10 bases in between. This clone showed up many times. Its antigen is unknown. At the DNA level, this CDR3 is encoded by other sequences in the same sample as well. Every one of the donors was a Caucasian adult that lived in Nashville, Tennessee. J is TRBJ2-5 and V is TRBV30; D gene unclear. This receptor was taken from a man younger than 35 in good health. Some clones in this sample may be carry-over from other donors' samples. The source material was memory CD4+ T cells from PBMCs. The sample's subset: CD45RA-negative fraction. The CDR3 region is CAWSVSLNQETQYF. The CDR3 DNA sequence: TGTGCCTGGAGTGTATCCCTCAATCAAGAGACCCAGTACTTC. The whole variable domain, filled in from reference TRBV30 and TRBJ2-5, reads SQTIHQWPATLVQPVGSPLSLECTVEGTSNPNLYWYRQAAGRGLQLLFYSVGIGQISSEVPQNLSASRPQDRQFILSSKKLLLSDSGFYLCAWSVSLNQETQYFGPGTRLLVL.